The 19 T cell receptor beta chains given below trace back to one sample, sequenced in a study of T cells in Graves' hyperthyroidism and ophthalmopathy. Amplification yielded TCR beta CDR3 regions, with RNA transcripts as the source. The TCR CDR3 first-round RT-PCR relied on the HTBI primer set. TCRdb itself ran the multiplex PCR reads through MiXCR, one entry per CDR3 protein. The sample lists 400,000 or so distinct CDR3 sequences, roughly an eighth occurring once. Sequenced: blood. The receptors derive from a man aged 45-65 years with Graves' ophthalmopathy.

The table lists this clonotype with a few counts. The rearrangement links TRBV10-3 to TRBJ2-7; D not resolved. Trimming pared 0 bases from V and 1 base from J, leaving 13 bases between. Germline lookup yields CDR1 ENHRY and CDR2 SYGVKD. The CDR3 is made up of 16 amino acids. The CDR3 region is CAISESKHAESYEQYF. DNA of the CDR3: TGTGCCATCAGTGAGTCGAAGCATGCGGAATCCTACGAGCAGTACTTC.

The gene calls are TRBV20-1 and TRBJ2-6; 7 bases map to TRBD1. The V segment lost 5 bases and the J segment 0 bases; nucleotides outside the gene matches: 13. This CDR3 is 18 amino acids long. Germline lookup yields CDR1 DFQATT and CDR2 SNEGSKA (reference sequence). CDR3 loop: CSASPGGTSFSGANVLTF. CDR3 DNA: TGCAGTGCTTCCCCAGGGGGAACTTCTTTCTCTGGGGCCAACGTCCTGACTTTC.

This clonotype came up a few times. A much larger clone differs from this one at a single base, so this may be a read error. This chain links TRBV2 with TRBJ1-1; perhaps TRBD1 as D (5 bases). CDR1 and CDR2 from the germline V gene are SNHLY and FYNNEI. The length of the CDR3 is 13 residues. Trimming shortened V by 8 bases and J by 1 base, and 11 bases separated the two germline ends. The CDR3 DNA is TGTGCCAGCGCCGTGGGGGAGAACACTGAAGCTTTCTTT. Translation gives CASAVGENTEAFF.

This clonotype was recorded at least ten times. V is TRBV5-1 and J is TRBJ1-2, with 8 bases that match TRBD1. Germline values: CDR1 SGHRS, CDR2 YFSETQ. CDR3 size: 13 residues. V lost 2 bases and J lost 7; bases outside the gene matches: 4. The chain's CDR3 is CASSLDRGRGYTF. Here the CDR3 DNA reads TGCGCCAGCAGCTTAGACAGGGGTCGTGGCTACACCTTC.

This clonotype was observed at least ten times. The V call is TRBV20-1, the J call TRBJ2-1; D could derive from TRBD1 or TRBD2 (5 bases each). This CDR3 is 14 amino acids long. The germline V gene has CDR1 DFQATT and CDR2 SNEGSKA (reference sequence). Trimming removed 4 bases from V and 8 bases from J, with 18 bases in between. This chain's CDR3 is CSATRDPQFDEQFF. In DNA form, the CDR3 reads TGCAGTGCTACACGGGACCCACAATTCGATGAGCAGTTCTTC.

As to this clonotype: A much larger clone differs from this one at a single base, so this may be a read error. CDR3 coding DNA: TGTGCCAGCAGTTTAGCGTTTGGCCGGAAAGGACAACTCACCTACGAGCAGTACTTC. Residues: CASSLAFGRKGQLTYEQYF. The rearrangement links TRBV12-3 or TRBV12-4 to TRBJ2-7; D perhaps matches TRBD1 (5 bases). Trimming took 0 bases from V and 2 from J, leaving 23 bases between them. The CDR3 consists of 19 residues.

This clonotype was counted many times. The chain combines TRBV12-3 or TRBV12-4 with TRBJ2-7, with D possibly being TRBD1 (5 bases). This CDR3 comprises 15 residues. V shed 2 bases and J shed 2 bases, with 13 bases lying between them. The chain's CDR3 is CASSLSPGQAYEQYF. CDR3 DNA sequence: TGTGCCAGCAGTTTATCCCCAGGACAAGCCTACGAGCAGTACTTC.

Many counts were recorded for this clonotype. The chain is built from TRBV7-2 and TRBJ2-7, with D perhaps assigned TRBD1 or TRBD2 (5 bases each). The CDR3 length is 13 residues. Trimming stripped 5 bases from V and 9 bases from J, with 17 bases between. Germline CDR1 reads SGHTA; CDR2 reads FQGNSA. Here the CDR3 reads CASSPGAWGLQYF. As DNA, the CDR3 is TGTGCCAGCAGCCCCGGGGCCTGGGGATTGCAGTACTTC.

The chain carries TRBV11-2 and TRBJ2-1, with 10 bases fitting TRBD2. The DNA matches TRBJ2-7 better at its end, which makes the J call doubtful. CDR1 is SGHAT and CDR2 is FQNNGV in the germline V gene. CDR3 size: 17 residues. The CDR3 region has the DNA TGTGCCAGCAGCTTATTCTCTAGCGGGAGCTCCTACAATGAGCAGTACTTC. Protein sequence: CASSLFSSGSSYNEQYF.

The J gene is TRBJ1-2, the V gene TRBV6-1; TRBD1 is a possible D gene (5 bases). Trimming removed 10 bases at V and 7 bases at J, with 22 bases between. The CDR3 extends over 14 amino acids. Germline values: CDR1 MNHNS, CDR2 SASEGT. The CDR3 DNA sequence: TGTGCCACCCAACCCCCGGGCCTCAGGGTTGGCTACACCTTC. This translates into CATQPPGLRVGYTF.

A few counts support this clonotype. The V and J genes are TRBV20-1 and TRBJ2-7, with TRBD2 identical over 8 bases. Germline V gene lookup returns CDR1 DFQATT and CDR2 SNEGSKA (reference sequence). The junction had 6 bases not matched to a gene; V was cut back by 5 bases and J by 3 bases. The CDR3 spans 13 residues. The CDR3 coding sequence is TGCAGTGCTGACTTAGCGGGAAGCTACGAGCAGTACTTC. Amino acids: CSADLAGSYEQYF.

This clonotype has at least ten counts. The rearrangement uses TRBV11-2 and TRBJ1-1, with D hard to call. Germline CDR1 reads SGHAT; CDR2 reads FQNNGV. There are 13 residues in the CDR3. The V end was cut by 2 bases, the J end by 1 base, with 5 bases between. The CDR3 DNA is TGTGCCAGCAGCTTATCGGGGAACACTGAAGCTTTCTTT. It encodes CASSLSGNTEAFF.

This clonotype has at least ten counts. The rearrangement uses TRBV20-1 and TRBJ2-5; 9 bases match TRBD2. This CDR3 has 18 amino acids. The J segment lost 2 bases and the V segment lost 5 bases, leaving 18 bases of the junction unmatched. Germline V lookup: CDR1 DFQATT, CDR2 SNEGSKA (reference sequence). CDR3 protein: CSALVSVPLAGLQETQYF. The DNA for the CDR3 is TGCAGTGCTCTGGTCTCAGTTCCACTAGCGGGCCTACAAGAGACCCAGTACTTC.

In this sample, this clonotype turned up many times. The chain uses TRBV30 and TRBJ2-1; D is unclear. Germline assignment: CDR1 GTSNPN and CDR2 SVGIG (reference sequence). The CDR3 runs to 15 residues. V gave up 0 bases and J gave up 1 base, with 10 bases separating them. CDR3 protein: CAWSVQGFSYNEQFF. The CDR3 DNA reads TGTGCCTGGAGTGTACAAGGGTTTTCCTACAATGAGCAGTTCTTC.

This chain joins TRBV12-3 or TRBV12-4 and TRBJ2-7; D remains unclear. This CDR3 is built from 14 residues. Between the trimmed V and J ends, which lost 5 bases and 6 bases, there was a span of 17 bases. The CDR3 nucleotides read TGTGCCAGCAGTAGGCAATCAGGTCGTCGCGAGCAGTACTTC. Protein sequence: CASSRQSGRREQYF.

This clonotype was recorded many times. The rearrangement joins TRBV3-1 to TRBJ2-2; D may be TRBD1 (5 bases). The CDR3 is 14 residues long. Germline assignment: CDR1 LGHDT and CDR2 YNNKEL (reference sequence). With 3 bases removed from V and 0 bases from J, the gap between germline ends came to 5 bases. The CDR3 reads CASSHRANTGELFF. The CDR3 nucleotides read TGTGCCAGCAGCCACAGGGCGAACACCGGGGAGCTGTTTTTT.

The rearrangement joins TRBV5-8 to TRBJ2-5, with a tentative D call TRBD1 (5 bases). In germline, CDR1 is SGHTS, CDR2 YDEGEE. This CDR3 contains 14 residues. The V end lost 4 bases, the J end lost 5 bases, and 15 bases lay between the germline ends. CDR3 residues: CASSPDIPRETQYF. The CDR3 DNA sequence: TGTGCCAGCAGCCCGGACATCCCCAGGGAGACCCAGTACTTC.

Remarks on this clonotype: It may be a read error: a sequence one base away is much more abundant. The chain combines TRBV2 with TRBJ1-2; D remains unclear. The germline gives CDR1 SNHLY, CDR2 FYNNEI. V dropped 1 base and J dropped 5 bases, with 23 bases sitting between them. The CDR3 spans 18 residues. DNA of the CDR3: TGTGCCAGCAGTGAAGGGGATACAAACGGACTTCTAAAATATGGCTACACCTTC. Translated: CASSEGDTNGLLKYGYTF.

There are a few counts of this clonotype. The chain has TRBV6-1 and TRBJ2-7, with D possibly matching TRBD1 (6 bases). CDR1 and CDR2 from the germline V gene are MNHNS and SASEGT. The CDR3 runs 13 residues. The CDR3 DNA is TGTAGACCCGAGGGGACATTTCTTAGCGAGCAGTACTTC. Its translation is CRPEGTFLSEQYF.